What follows are 28 T cell receptor beta chains derived from one specimen sequenced in a study of molecular identifiers for immune sequencing clone quantification. TCRdb fed the PCR reads into MiXCR, producing one record per CDR3 protein. The sample lists about 60,000 distinct CDR3 sequences; around 17% were seen once. Sequencing was carried out using naive CD8+ T cells from blood, with Jurkat cell RNA spiked in. Subset defined: FACS-sorted CD8+CD4-CCR7+CD45RA+ naive T cells. Receptors were obtained from a human donor in good health. Some libraries in this study had Jurkat cell RNA spiked in.

This clonotype came up many times. J is TRBJ2-3 and V is TRBV7-2; no reliable D call. From germline, CDR1 is SGHTA and CDR2 FQGNSA. V was cut by 1 base and J by 2 bases, with 10 bases left in between. CDR3 size: 15 residues. The DNA for the CDR3 is TGTGCCAGCAGCTTAGTTTCCCAGGCCACAGATACGCAGTATTTT. Translation gives CASSLVSQATDTQYF.

The V gene is TRBV20-1, the J gene TRBJ2-1; 11 nucleotides match TRBD2. CDR1 and CDR2 from the germline V gene are DFQATT and SNEGSKA (reference sequence). The CDR3 spans 15 residues. The V and J ends lost 3 bases and 8 bases, in that order; junction bases with no gene match: 9. CDR3 loop: CSASSLSGRVDEQFF. The DNA of the CDR3 is TGCAGTGCTAGTTCCCTTAGCGGGAGGGTCGATGAGCAGTTCTTC.

This clonotype appeared many times. V and J are TRBV28 and TRBJ2-7; D is possibly TRBD1 (5 bases). CDR3 length: 12 amino acids. V lost 1 base, J lost 7 bases, and 8 bases lay in between. Germline CDR1 reads MDHEN; CDR2 reads SYDVKM. The DNA of the CDR3 is TGTGCCAGCAGTTTATCAGGGTATGAGCAGTACTTC. It is translated as CASSLSGYEQYF. The variable domain in full, completed from reference TRBV28 and TRBJ2-7, reads DVKVTQSSRYLVKRTGEKVFLECVQDMDHENMFWYRQDPGLGLRLIYFSYDVKMKEKGDIPEGYSVSREKKERFSLILESASTNQTSMYLCASSLSGYEQYFGPGTRLTVT.

As regards this clonotype: A much larger clone is a single base away; this may be a read error. The chain is built from TRBV27 and TRBJ2-7; D ambiguous. CDR3 length: 13 residues. The V end lost 3 bases, the J end lost 2 bases, and 8 bases lay between the germline ends. Per the germline V gene, CDR1 is MNHEY and CDR2 is SMNVEV (reference sequence). DNA for the CDR3: TGTGCCAGCAGTTTTGGTCACGCCTACGAGCAGTACTTC. Translating it yields CASSFGHAYEQYF.

This clonotype was counted only a few times. The chain combines TRBV3-1 with TRBJ2-7; no reliable D call. Trimming shortened V by 1 base and J by 6 bases, and 7 bases separated the two germline ends. The CDR3 consists of 12 residues. Per the germline V gene, CDR1 is LGHDT and CDR2 is YNNKEL (reference sequence). CDR3 sequence reads: CASSQGAGEQYF. Written as DNA, the CDR3 is TGTGCCAGCAGCCAAGGGGCTGGCGAGCAGTACTTC.

This clonotype was counted a few times. The rearrangement joins TRBV5-1 to TRBJ2-3; a possible D gene is TRBD2 (6 bases). The germline V and J ends were trimmed by 4 bases and 2 bases, with 29 bases remaining between them. Germline assignment: CDR1 SGHRS and CDR2 YFSETQ. The CDR3 spans 20 residues. The CDR3 here is CASSDRADGGIVRYTDTQYF. CDR3 nucleotides: TGCGCCAGCAGCGACCGGGCGGATGGCGGGATAGTTAGGTACACAGATACGCAGTATTTT.

This clonotype occurred many times. CDR3 coding DNA: TGCGCCAGCAGCCAAGACAGGGACCAAGAGACCCAGTACTTC. This sequence encodes CASSQDRDQETQYF. The rearrangement joins TRBV4-3 to TRBJ2-5; D possibly corresponds to TRBD1 (5 bases). This CDR3 comprises 14 residues. Germline V gene sequence: CDR1 LGHNA, CDR2 YSLEER. The germline V and J ends were trimmed by 0 bases and 0 bases, with 5 bases remaining between them.

Many counts were recorded for this clonotype. The chain carries TRBV2 and TRBJ2-7, with D unclear. With 3 bases removed from V and 1 base from J, the gap between germline ends came to 7 bases. This CDR3 spans 13 amino acids. Germline CDR1 SNHLY, CDR2 FYNNEI. Here the CDR3 DNA reads TGTGCCAGCAGTGAGGTCCGGTCCTACGAGCAGTACTTC. It yields the protein CASSEVRSYEQYF.

This clonotype was counted ten times or more. The genes are TRBV12-3 or TRBV12-4 and TRBJ2-5; D gene unclear. V was clipped by 2 bases and J by 2 bases, with 9 bases between them. The CDR3 consists of 14 residues. DNA for the CDR3: TGTGCCAGCAGTTTACCTAGGTTGCAAGAGACCCAGTACTTC. Its translation is CASSLPRLQETQYF.

This clonotype was seen repeatedly, ten times or more. V and J are TRBV29-1 and TRBJ2-3; TRBD1 is a possible D gene (5 bases). The CDR3 is 14 amino acids. Trimming removed 2 bases at V and 5 bases at J, with 14 bases between. Germline values: CDR1 SQVTM, CDR2 ANQGSEA. The CDR3 region is CSVEPDSYLDTQYF. CDR3 DNA sequence: TGCAGCGTTGAACCCGACAGTTACCTAGATACGCAGTATTTT.

The table lists this clonotype with many counts. CDR3 DNA sequence: TGTGCCAGCAGTTTATCGCAGGGAGCGTGGCAAGAGACCCAGTACTTC. Translated, it gives CASSLSQGAWQETQYF. The chain carries TRBV27 and TRBJ2-5, with D possibly being TRBD1 or TRBD2 (5 bases each). From germline, CDR1 is MNHEY and CDR2 SMNVEV (reference sequence). V was cut by 0 bases and J by 2 bases, with 13 bases left in between. This CDR3 is 16 amino acids long.

This clonotype was counted ten times or more. The genes are TRBV7-9 and TRBJ2-1; perhaps TRBD1 as D (6 bases). Germline CDR1 reads SEHNR; CDR2 reads FQNEAQ (reference sequence). The CDR3 has 16 residues. With 2 bases removed from V and 4 bases from J, the gap between germline ends came to 15 bases. CDR3 sequence reads: CASSLLVAGEYNEQFF. DNA of the CDR3: TGTGCCAGCAGCTTATTAGTGGCAGGGGAATACAATGAGCAGTTCTTC.

Comments on this clonotype: Since no conserved phenylalanine or tryptophan closes the CDR3, a read error is the likely cause. The CDR3 sequence is CSARDLAELSYNEQFL. The CDR3 DNA reads as TGCAGTGCTAGAGATTTAGCGGAGCTCTCCTACAATGAGCAGTTCCTC. V gene TRBV20-1 combines with J gene TRBJ2-1, with TRBD2 as a possible D gene (6 bases). V was pared by 0 bases and J by 0 bases, with 12 bases between. CDR1 and CDR2 from the germline V gene are DFQATT and SNEGSKA (reference sequence). The CDR3 is 16 amino acids.

This clonotype was counted ten times or more. V and J are TRBV27 and TRBJ2-7; 11 bases agree with TRBD2. V lost 5 bases and J lost 2; bases outside the gene matches: 2. CDR1 and CDR2 (germline): MNHEY, SMNVEV (reference sequence). The CDR3 covers 14 residues. CDR3 residues: CASSVTSGAYEQYF. DNA for the CDR3: TGTGCCAGCAGTGTGACTAGCGGGGCCTACGAGCAGTACTTC.

The CDR3 region is CASSLGESVNPYEQYF. CDR3 DNA: TGTGCCAGCAGCTTAGGGGAGTCGGTGAACCCCTACGAGCAGTACTTC. The chain has TRBV11-3 and TRBJ2-7; a possible D gene is TRBD2 (5 bases). The germline gives CDR1 SGHNT, CDR2 YENEEA. With 1 base removed from V and 2 bases from J, the gap between germline ends came to 15 bases. This CDR3 contains 16 residues.

This clonotype was found a few times. The J gene is TRBJ2-7, the V gene TRBV19; D gene uncertain. Looked up from germline, CDR1 is LNHDA and CDR2 is SQIVND (reference sequence). V was clipped by 3 bases and J by 5 bases, with 17 bases between them. CDR3 length: 15 amino acids. The chain's CDR3 is CASSIWDNPRNEQYF. DNA of the CDR3: TGTGCCAGTAGTATCTGGGATAATCCCCGGAACGAGCAGTACTTC.

In its sample, this clonotype was seen many times. The chain recombines TRBV19 with TRBJ1-2, with 8 bases fitting TRBD1. The germline CDR1 and CDR2 sequences are LNHDA and SQIVND (reference sequence). The CDR3 spans 15 residues. V shed 5 bases and J 8 bases; nucleotides not matched to a gene: 13. DNA of the CDR3: TGTGCCAGTAGTTCCCTAGGGACAGGCCCAGACGGCTACACCTTC. Protein product: CASSSLGTGPDGYTF.

On this clonotype: A read error is possible here, since a much larger clone lies one base away. V gene TRBV27 combines with J gene TRBJ2-7; tentative D call: TRBD1 (6 bases). The last part of the DNA fits TRBJ2-1 better; the J call may be wrong. There are 14 residues in the CDR3. Germline V gene lookup returns CDR1 MNHEY and CDR2 SMNVEV (reference sequence). The chain's CDR3 is CASSYRGHSYEQFF. The CDR3 bases are TGTGCCAGCAGTTACCGGGGACACTCTTACGAGCAGTTCTTC.

The chain combines TRBV19 with TRBJ2-7; D gene ambiguous. The V end lost 0 bases, the J end lost 0 bases, and 9 bases lay between the germline ends. This CDR3 comprises 15 residues. Germline V lookup: CDR1 LNHDA, CDR2 SQIVND (reference sequence). This CDR3 is CASSIDGSSSYEQYF. The DNA for the CDR3 is TGTGCCAGTAGTATAGACGGCAGCTCCTCCTACGAGCAGTACTTC.

The sample holds many counts of this clonotype. This chain connects TRBV7-9 to TRBJ2-5, with a weak D call TRBD2 (6 bases). The CDR3 contains 19 residues. The germline V gene encodes CDR1 SEHNR and CDR2 FQNEAQ (reference sequence). Trimming stripped 5 bases from V and 3 bases from J, with 28 bases between. The CDR3 protein is CASSTKLFGTPIIEETQYF. The DNA for the CDR3 is TGTGCCAGCAGCACTAAGTTGTTTGGGACTCCCATTATCGAAGAGACCCAGTACTTC.

This clonotype was picked up many times. The CDR3 protein is CASSWSATYYEQYF. The CDR3 bases are TGTGCCAGCAGCTGGAGCGCTACCTACTACGAGCAGTACTTC. V gene TRBV5-5 combines with J gene TRBJ2-7, with D hard to call. CDR3 length equals 14 residues. Germline CDR1 and CDR2: SGHKS and YYEKEE (reference sequence). With 3 bases removed from V and 3 bases from J, the gap between germline ends came to 13 bases.

This clonotype has ten or more counts. The chain recombines TRBV10-2 with TRBJ2-3; 7 bases are a match to TRBD2. In germline, CDR1 is WSHSY, CDR2 SAAADI. J lost 3 bases, V lost 4 bases, and 4 bases had no gene match. This CDR3 is 14 amino acids long. The CDR3 coding sequence is TGCGCCAGCAGTGTGGCGGGAGAAACAGATACGCAGTATTTT. Amino acid sequence: CASSVAGETDTQYF.

A few counts support this clonotype. This chain uses TRBV28 with TRBJ2-7; possible D gene TRBD1, 6 bases. The CDR3 covers 13 residues. CDR1 is MDHEN and CDR2 is SYDVKM in the germline V gene. V lost 5 bases and J lost 1, with 9 bases in between. The CDR3 reads CASSTGLSYEQYF. The CDR3 DNA sequence: TGTGCCAGCAGTACAGGGCTTTCCTACGAGCAGTACTTC. The full variable domain, its missing parts supplied by reference TRBV28 and TRBJ2-7, is DVKVTQSSRYLVKRTGEKVFLECVQDMDHENMFWYRQDPGLGLRLIYFSYDVKMKEKGDIPEGYSVSREKKERFSLILESASTNQTSMYLCASSTGLSYEQYFGPGTRLTVT.

This clonotype was seen many times. The chain links TRBV19 to TRBJ1-1; no clear D gene. The V gene lost 3 bases and the J gene lost 5 bases, with 10 bases spanning the gap. This CDR3 has 13 amino acids. Per germline, CDR1 LNHDA and CDR2 SQIVND (reference sequence). CDR3 bases: TGTGCCAGTAGTATCTCAATTCGGACTGAAGCTTTCTTT. This translates into CASSISIRTEAFF.

In this sample, this clonotype turned up many times. The V and J genes are TRBV27 and TRBJ2-3, with D unclear. Germline V gives CDR1 MNHEY, CDR2 SMNVEV (reference sequence). The CDR3 covers 12 residues. Trimming took off 3 bases at V and 3 bases at J, with 4 bases between the two ends. CDR3 sequence (DNA): TGTGCCAGCAGTTTGCGTACAGATACGCAGTATTTT. Its translation is CASSLRTDTQYF.

This clonotype was seen ten or more times. The CDR3 DNA reads TGTGCCAGCAGCCGAGTCCTTAGCGGGAAGTACGAGCAGTACTTC. Its translation is CASSRVLSGKYEQYF. The genes are TRBV21-1 and TRBJ2-7; the listed D gene, TRBD2, was not tested against the DNA. TRBV21-1 is flagged as a pseudogene. The CDR3 has 15 amino acids.

As concerns this clonotype: Germline is not matched at one junction end, which may reflect a read error. V gene TRBV6-1 combines with J gene TRBJ2-4, with 9 bases aligning to TRBD1. This CDR3 is built from 15 residues. Germline lookup yields CDR1 MNHNS and CDR2 SASEGT. The CDR3, as DNA: TGTGCCGGCAGTGCCTCCGGGACAGGGCGGAACATTCAGTACTTC. It is translated as CAGSASGTGRNIQYF.

This clonotype came up a few times. One base away lies a much larger clone, so this may be a sequencing read error. The chain combines TRBV7-6 with TRBJ2-5, with 8 bases lining up with TRBD2. There are 14 residues in the CDR3. Germline assignment: CDR1 SGHVS and CDR2 FNYEAQ. DNA for the CDR3: TGTGCCAGCAGGCAGAGCGGGAGTATGGAGACCCGGTACTTC. It translates to CASRQSGSMETRYF.